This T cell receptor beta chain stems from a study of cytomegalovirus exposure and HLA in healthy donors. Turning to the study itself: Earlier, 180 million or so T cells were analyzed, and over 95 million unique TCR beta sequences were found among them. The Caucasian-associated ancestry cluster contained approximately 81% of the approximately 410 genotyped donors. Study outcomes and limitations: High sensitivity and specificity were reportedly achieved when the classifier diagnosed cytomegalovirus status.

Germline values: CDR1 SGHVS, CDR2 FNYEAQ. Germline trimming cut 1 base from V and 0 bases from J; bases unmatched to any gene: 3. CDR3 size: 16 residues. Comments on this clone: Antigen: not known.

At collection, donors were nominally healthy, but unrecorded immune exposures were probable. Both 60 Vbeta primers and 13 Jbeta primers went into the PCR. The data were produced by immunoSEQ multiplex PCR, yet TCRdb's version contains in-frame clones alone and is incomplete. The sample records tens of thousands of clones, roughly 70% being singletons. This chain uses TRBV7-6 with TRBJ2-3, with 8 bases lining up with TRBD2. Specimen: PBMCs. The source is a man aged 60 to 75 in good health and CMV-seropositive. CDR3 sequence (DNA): TGTGCCAGCAGCTTAGTAGCGGGGCTGAGCACAGATACGCAGTATTTT. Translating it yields CASSLVAGLSTDTQYF. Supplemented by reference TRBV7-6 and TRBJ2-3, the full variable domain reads GAGVSQSPRYKVTKRGQDVALRCDPISGHVSLYWYRQALGQGPEFLTYFNYEAQQDKSGLPNDRFSAERPEGSISTLTIQRTEQRDSAMYRCASSLVAGLSTDTQYFGPGTRLTVL.